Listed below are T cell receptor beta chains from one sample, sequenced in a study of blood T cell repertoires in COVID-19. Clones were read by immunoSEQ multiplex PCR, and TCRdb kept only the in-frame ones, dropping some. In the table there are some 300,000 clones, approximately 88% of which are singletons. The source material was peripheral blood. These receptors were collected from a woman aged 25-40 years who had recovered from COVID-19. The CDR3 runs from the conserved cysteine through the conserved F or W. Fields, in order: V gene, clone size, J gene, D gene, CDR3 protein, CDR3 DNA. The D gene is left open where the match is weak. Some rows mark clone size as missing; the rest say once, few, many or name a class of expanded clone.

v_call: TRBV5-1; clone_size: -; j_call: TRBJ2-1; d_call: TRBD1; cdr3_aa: CASSLRTGDYNEQFF; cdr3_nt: TGCGCCAGCAGCTTGAGGACAGGGGACTACAATGAGCAGTTCTTC
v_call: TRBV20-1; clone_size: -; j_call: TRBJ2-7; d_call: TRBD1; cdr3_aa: CSASPGGREEQYF; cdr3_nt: TGCAGTGCTAGTCCAGGGGGCAGGGAGGAGCAGTACTTC
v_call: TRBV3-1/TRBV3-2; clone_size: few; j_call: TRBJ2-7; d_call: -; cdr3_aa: CASSQGQEQYF; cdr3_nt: TGTGCCAGCAGCCAAGGACAGGAGCAGTACTTC
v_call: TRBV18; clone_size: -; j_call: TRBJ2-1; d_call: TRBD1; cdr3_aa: CASSPGGDREQFF; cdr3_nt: TGTGCCAGCTCACCAGGCGGGGACAGGGAGCAGTTCTTC
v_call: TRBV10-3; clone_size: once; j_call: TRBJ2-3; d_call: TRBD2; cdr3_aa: CAIRVAGAISTDTQYF; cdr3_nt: TGTGCCATACGAGTAGCGGGGGCTATCAGCACAGATACGCAGTATTTT
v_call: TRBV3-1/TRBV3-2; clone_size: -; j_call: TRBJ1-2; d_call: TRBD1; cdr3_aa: CASSQGQGVRDYGYTF; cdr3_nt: TGTGCCAGCAGCCAAGGGCAGGGGGTGAGGGACTATGGCTACACCTTC
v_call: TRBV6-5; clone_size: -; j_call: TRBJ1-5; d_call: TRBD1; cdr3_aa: CASGTDSNQPQHF; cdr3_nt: TGTGCCAGCGGGACAGATAGCAATCAGCCCCAGCATTTT
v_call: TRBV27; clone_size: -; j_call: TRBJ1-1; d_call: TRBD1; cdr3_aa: CASSFSITGDEAFF; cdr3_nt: TGTGCCAGCAGTTTCAGTATTACAGGGGATGAAGCTTTCTTT
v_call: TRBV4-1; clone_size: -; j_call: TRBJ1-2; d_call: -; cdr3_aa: CASSQDPRGGYTF; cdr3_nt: TGCGCCAGCAGCCAAGATCCCCGGGGGGGCTACACCTTC
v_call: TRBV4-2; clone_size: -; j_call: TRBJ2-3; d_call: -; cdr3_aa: CASSPSQVFVVADTQYF; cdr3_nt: TGTGCCAGCAGCCCCTCCCAGGTTTTCGTGGTCGCAGATACGCAGTATTTT
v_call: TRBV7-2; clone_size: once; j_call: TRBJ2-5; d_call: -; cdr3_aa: CASSLGATRAETQYF; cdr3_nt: TGTGCCAGCAGCTTAGGAGCGACTAGGGCGGAGACCCAGTACTTC
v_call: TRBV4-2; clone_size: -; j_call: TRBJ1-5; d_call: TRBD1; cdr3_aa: CASSQTGVGGNQPQHF; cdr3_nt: TGTGCCAGCAGCCAAACAGGGGTGGGAGGCAATCAGCCCCAGCATTTT
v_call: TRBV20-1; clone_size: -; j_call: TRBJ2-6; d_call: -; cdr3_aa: CSASARAKANVLTF; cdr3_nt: TGCAGTGCTAGTGCCAGGGCCAAGGCCAACGTCCTGACTTTC
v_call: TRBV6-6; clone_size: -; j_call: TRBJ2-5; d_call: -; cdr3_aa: CASSYRAGETQYF; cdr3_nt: TGTGCCAGCAGTTACCGCGCGGGGGAGACCCAGTACTTC
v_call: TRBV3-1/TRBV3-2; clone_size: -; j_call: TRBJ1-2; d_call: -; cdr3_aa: CASSFQGWGYTF; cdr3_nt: TGTGCCAGCAGCTTTCAGGGGTGGGGCTACACCTTC
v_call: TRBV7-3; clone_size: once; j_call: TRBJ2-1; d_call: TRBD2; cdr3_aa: CASSSLAGGHNEQFF; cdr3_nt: TGTGCCAGCAGCTCACTAGCGGGGGGGCACAATGAGCAGTTCTTC
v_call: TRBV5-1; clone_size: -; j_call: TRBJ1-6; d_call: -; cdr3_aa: CASSFLGEPNSPLHF; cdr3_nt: TGCGCCAGCAGCTTTTTAGGGGAACCTAATTCACCCCTCCACTTT
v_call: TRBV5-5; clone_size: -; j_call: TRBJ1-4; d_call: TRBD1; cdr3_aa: CASSPRQGSYEKLFF; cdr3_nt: TGTGCCAGCAGTCCAAGACAGGGGTCGTATGAAAAACTGTTTTTT
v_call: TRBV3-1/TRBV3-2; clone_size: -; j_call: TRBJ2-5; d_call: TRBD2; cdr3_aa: CASSQDPRAGGHETQYF; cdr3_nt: TGTGCCAGCAGCCAAGATCCGCGGGCGGGGGGGCATGAGACCCAGTACTTC
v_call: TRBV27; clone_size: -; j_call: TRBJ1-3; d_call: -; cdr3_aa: CASSLGARGTIYF; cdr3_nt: TGTGCCAGCAGTTTGGGCGCCCGGGGCACCATATATTTT
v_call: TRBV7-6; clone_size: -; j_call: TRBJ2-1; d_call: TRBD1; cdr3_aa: CASSLAWDSYNEQFF; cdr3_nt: TGTGCCAGCAGCTTAGCATGGGACAGTTACAATGAGCAGTTCTTC
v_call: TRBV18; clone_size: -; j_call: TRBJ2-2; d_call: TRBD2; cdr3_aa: CASSPGLAGTGELFF; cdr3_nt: TGTGCCAGCTCACCGGGACTAGCTGGCACCGGGGAGCTGTTTTTT